This T cell receptor (beta chain) was recorded in a study of monozygotic twins with inflammatory bowel disease. Whole-study results and caveats: No difference was seen in repertoire similarity between concordant and discordant twins, possibly from limited power.

With eight separate reactions per sample, the authors made cDNA. cDNA for TCRalpha and TCRbeta was amplified by nested PCRs of 15 to 20 then roughly 10 cycles. With the 5' RACE reads reprocessed, TCRdb shows one record per CDR3 protein and no DNA. In total, the table holds around 380,000 distinct CDR3 sequences. As concerns this clonotype: No antigen is known for it.

Germline CDR1 and CDR2: SGHRS and YFSETQ. CDR3 length equals 13 residues. The TCR originated in a human donor with ulcerative colitis or Crohn's disease, or a healthy co-twin of an affected twin (not recorded which). The material sequenced was blood. The chain has TRBV5-1 and TRBJ2-3. The CDR3 region is CASSLGPFRGQYF.